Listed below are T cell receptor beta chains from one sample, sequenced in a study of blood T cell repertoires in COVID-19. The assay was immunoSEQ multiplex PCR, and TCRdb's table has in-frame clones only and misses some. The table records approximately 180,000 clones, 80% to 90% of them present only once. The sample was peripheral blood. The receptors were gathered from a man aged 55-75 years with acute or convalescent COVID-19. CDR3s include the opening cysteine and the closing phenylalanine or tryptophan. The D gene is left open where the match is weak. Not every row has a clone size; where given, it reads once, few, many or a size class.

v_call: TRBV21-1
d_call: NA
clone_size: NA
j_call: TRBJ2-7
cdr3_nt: TGTGCCAGCAGCAAAGACCGAGCCGAGTACGAGCAGTACTTC
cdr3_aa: CASSKDRAEYEQYF

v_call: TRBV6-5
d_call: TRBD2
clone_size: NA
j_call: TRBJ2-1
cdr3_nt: TGTGCCAGCAGTTACTCGGGACTAGCCTCCAATGAGCAGTTCTTC
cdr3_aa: CASSYSGLASNEQFF

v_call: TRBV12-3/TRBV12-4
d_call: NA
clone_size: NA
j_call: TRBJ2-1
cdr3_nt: TGTGCCAGCAGTTTTGGCCTAGCGGAGGGGGAGTTCTTC
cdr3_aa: CASSFGLAEGEFF

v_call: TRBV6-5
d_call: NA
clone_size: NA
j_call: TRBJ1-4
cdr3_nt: TGTGCCACGCACAGGGACCAAGCTGAAAAACTGTTTTTT
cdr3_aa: CATHRDQAEKLFF

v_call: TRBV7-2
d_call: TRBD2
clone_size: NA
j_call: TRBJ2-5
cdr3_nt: TGTGCCAGCAGCTTAGGTAGCGGGGAGACCCAGTACTTC
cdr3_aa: CASSLGSGETQYF

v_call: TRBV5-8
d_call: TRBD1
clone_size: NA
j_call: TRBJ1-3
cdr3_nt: TGTGCCAGCAGCCTAGCCGGGACAGATGGAAACACCATATATTTT
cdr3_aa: CASSLAGTDGNTIYF

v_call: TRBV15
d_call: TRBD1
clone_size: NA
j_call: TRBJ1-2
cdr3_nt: TGTGCCACCAGCAGAGTCCAGGGGGCAGGGTATGGCTACACCTTC
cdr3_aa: CATSRVQGAGYGYTF

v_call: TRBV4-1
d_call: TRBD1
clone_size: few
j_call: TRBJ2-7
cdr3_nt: TGCGCCAGCAGCCAAGCTGACTTTATCGGGACAGGGGCCTACGAGCAGTACTTC
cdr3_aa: CASSQADFIGTGAYEQYF

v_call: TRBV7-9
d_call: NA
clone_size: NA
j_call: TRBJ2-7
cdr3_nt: TGTGCCAGCAGCCCAGGGCTCAGTAGCGAGCAGTACTTC
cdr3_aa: CASSPGLSSEQYF

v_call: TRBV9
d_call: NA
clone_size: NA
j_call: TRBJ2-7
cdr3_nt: TGTGCCAGCAGCGTAGATTATCAGGGGAGAGAGCAGTACTTC
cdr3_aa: CASSVDYQGREQYF

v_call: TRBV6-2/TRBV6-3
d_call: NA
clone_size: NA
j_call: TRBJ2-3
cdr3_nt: TGTGCCAGCAGTTACCCTCCACGGGACATCCCTTCGCAGTATTTT
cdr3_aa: CASSYPPRDIPSQYF

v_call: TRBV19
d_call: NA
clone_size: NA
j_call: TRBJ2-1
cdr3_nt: TGTGCCAGTAGGATAGGGGCCTCCTACAATGAGCAGTTCTTC
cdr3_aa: CASRIGASYNEQFF

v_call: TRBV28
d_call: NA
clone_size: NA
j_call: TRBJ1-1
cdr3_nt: TGTGCCAGCAGTTTACCAGCGGGAGTGAACACTGAAGCTTTCTTT
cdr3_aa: CASSLPAGVNTEAFF

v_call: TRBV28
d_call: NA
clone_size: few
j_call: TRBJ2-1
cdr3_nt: TGTGCGAGCAAATCCAGGGAGCAGTTCTTC
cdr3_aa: CASKSREQFF

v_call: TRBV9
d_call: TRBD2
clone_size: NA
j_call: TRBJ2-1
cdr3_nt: TGTGCCAGCAGCCCTCGGACTAGTCATGAGCAGTTCTTC
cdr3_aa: CASSPRTSHEQFF

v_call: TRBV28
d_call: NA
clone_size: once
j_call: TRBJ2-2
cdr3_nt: TGTGCCAGCAGTTTAATTCAGGGTAACACCGGGGAGCTGTTTTTT
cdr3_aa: CASSLIQGNTGELFF

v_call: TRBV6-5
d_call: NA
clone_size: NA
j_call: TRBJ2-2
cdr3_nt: TGTGCCATCATGACTCTCACCGGGGAGCTGTTTTTT
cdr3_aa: CAIMTLTGELFF

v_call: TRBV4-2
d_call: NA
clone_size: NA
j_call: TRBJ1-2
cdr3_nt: TGTGCCAGCAGCCAAGAACCCCTTGGAGGCTATGGCTACACCTTC
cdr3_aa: CASSQEPLGGYGYTF

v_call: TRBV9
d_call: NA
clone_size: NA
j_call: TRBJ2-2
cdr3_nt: TGTGCCAGCAGCGTAGCAGGGGTCGACACCGGGGAGCTGTTTTTT
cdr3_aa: CASSVAGVDTGELFF

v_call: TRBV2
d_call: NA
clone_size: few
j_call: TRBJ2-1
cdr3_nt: TGTGCCAGCAGTTCTCTATACAATGAGCAGTTCTTC
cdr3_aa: CASSSLYNEQFF

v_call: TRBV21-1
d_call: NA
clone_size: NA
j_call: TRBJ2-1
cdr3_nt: TGTGCCATGCCGGCCCCGGGACAGGGAGGAACAGGGAGCTCCTACAATGAGCAGTTCTTC
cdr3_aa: CAMPAPGQGGTGSSYNEQFF

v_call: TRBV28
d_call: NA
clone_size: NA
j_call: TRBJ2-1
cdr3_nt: TGTGCCAGCAGTGCCCAGGGTAGCTCCTACAATGAGCAGTTCTTC
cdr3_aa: CASSAQGSSYNEQFF

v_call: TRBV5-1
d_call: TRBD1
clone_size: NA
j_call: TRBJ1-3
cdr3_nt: TGCGCCAGCAGCTCGTCTGGACAGGGTACAGCTGGAAACACCATATATTTT
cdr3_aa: CASSSSGQGTAGNTIYF

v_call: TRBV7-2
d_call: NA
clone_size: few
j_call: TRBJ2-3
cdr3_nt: TGTGCCAGCACAGGGGCGTTTAGCACAGATACGCAGTATTTT
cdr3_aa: CASTGAFSTDTQYF

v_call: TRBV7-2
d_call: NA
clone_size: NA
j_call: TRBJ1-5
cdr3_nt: TGTGCCAGCAGCCTCCGACCCTCCACAGCAAATAGCAATCAGCCCCAGCATTTT
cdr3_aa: CASSLRPSTANSNQPQHF

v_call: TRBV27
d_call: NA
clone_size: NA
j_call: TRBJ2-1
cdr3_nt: TGTGCCAGCAGTTTTTCCCAGGTCAATGAGCAGTTCTTC
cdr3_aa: CASSFSQVNEQFF

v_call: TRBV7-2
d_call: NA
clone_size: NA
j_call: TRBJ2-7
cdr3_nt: TGTGCCAGCAGCCCGGACAGGACCGGAGGGGAGCAGTACTTC
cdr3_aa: CASSPDRTGGEQYF

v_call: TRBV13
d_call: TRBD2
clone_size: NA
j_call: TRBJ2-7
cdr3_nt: TGTGCCAGCAGCCCACATCCCGGCGGGAGAAACGAGCAGTACTTC
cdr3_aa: CASSPHPGGRNEQYF

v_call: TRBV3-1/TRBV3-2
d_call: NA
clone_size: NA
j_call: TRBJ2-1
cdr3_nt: TGTGCCAGCAGCCAAGGAGGTGGGGGGAACGAGCAGTTCTTC
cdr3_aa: CASSQGGGGNEQFF

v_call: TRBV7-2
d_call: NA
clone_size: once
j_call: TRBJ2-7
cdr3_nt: TGTGCCAGCAGCGCGGACAGTCCCTACGAGCAGTACTTC
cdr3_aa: CASSADSPYEQYF

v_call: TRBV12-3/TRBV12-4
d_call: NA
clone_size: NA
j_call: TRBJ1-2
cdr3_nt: TGTGCCAGCAGTTCAGGGTCTGGCTATGGCTACACCTTC
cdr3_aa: CASSSGSGYGYTF

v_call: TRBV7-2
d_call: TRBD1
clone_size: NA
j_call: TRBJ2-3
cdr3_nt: TGTGCCAGCAGCTATCAGGGGGCGCAAGTAACAGATACGCAGTATTTT
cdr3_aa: CASSYQGAQVTDTQYF

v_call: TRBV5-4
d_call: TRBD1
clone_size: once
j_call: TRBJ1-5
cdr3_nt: TGTGCCAGCAGCTTTTGGGACAGGCCTGCGGAGCCCCAGCATTTT
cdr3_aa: CASSFWDRPAEPQHF

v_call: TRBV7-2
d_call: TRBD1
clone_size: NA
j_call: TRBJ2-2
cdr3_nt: TGTGCCAGCAGCTTACTTGGGACAGTCGGGGAGCTGTTTTTT
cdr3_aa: CASSLLGTVGELFF

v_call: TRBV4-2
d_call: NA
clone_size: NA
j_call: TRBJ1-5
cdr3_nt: TGTGCCAGCAGCCAAGATCAATTCGGGGTTCCGCCCCAGCATTTT
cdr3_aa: CASSQDQFGVPPQHF